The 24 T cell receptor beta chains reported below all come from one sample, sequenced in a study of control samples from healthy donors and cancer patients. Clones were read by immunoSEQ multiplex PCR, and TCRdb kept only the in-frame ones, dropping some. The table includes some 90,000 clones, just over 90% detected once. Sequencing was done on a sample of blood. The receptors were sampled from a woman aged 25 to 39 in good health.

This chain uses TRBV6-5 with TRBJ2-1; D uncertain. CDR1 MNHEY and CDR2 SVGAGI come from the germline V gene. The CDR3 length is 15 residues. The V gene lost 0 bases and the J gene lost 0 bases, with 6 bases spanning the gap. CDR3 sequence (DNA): TGTGCCAGCAGTTACTCCTGGGGCTCCTACAATGAGCAGTTCTTC. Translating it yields CASSYSWGSYNEQFF.

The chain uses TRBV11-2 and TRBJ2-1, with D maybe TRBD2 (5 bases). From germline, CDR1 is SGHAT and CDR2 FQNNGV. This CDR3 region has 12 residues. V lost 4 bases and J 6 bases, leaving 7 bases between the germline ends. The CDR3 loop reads CASSSLVNEQFF. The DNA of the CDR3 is TGTGCCAGCAGCTCACTAGTCAATGAGCAGTTCTTC. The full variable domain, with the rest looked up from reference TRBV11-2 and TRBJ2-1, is EAGVAQSPRYKIIEKRQSVAFWCNPISGHATLYWYQQILGQGPKLLIQFQNNGVVDDSQLPKDRFSAERLKGVDSTLKIQPAKLEDSAVYLCASSSLVNEQFFGPGTRLTVL.

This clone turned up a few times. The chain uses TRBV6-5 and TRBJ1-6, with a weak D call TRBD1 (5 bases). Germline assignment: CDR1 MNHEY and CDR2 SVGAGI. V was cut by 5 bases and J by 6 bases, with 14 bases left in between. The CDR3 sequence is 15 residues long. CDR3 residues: CASSKPGLSNSPLHF. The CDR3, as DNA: TGTGCCAGCAGTAAGCCGGGACTTAGTAATTCACCCCTCCACTTT.

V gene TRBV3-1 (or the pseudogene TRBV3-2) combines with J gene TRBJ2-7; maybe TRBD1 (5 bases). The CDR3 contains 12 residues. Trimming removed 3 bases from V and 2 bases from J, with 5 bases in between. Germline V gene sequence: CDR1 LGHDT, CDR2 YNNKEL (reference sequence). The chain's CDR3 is CASSHRAYEQYF. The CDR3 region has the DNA TGTGCCAGCAGCCACAGGGCCTACGAGCAGTACTTC.

The CDR3 nucleotides are TGTGCCAGCAGCTTATACAGTGTAAACAATGAGCAGTTCTTC. It specifies CASSLYSVNNEQFF. The rearrangement uses TRBV11-2 and TRBJ2-1; D is unresolved. There are 14 residues in the CDR3. Germline-derived CDR1 and CDR2 are SGHAT and FQNNGV. V was shortened by 2 bases and J by 5 bases, with 10 bases between the two germline ends.

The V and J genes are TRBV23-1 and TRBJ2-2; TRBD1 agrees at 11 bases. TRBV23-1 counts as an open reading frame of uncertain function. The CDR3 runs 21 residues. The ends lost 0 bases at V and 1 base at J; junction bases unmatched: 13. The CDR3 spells CASSQSLVGQGARVNTGELFF. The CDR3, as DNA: TGCGCCAGCAGTCAATCTTTAGTAGGACAGGGGGCTAGGGTGAACACCGGGGAGCTGTTTTTT.

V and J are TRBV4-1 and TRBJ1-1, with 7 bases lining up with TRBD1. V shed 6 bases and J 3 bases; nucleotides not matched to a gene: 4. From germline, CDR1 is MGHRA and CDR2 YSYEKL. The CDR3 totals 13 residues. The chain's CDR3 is CASRGQLDTEAFF. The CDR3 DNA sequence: TGCGCCAGCAGGGGACAGCTCGACACTGAAGCTTTCTTT.

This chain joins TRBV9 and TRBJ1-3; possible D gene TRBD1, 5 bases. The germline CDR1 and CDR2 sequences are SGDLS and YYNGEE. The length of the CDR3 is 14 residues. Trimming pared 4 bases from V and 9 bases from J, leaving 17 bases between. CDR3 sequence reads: CASSIAQVRGTIYF. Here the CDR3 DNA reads TGTGCCAGCAGCATCGCACAAGTTAGGGGCACCATATATTTT.

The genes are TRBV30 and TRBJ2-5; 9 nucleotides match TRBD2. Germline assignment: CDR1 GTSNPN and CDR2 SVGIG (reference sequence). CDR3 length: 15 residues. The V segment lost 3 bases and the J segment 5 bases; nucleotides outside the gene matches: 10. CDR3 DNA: TGTGCCTGGAGGGGTATGGGGCTAGCGGGGGAGACCCAGTACTTC. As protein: CAWRGMGLAGETQYF.

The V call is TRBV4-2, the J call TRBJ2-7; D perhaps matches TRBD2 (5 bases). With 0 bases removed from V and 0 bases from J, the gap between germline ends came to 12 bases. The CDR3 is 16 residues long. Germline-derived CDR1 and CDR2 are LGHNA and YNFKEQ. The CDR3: CASSQESSSGSYEQYF. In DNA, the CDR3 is TGTGCCAGCAGCCAAGAATCTAGCTCCGGCTCCTACGAGCAGTACTTC.

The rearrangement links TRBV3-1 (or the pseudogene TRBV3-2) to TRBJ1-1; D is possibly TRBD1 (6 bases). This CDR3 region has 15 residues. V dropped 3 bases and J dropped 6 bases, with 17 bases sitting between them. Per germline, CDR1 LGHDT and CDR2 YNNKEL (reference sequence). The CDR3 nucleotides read TGTGCCAGCAGCCAGGGAGTACTCAACAGGGCTGAAGCTTTCTTT. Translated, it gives CASSQGVLNRAEAFF.

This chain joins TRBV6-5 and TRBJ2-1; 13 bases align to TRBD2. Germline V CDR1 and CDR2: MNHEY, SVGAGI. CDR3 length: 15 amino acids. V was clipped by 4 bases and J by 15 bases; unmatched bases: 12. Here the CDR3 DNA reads TGTGCCAGCAGTTCGCAGACTAGCGGGAGGCGTTTCCTGTTCTTC. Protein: CASSSQTSGRRFLFF.

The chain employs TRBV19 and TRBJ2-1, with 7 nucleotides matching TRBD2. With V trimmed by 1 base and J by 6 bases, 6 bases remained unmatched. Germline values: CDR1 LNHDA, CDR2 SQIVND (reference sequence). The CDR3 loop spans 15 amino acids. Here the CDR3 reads CASSIGGGKGNEQFF. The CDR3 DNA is TGTGCCAGTAGTATAGGCGGGGGTAAGGGCAATGAGCAGTTCTTC. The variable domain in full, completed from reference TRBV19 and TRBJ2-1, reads DGGITQSPKYLFRKEGQNVTLSCEQNLNHDAMYWYRQDPGQGLRLIYYSQIVNDFQKGDIAEGYSVSREKKESFPLTVTSAQKNPTAFYLCASSIGGGKGNEQFFGPGTRLTVL.

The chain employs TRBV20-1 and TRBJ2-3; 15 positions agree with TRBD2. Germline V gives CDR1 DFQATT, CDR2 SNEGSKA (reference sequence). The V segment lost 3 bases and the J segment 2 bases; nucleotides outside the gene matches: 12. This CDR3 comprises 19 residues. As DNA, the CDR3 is TGCAGTGCTAGTGCCCCTCCGGGACTAGCGGGAGGCGTCACAGATACGCAGTATTTT. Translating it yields CSASAPPGLAGGVTDTQYF.

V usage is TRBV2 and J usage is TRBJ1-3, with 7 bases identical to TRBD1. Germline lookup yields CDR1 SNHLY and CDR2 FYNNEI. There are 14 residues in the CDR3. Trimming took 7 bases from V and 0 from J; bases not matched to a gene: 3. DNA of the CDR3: TGTGCCAGCAATCCAGGGGGCTCTGGAAACACCATATATTTT. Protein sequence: CASNPGGSGNTIYF.

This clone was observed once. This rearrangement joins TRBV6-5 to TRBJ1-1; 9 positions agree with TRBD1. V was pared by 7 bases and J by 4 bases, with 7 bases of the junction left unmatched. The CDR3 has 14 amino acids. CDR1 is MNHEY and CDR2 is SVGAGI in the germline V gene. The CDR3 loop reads CASTLDRGGTEAFF. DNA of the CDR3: TGTGCCAGCACCCTGGACAGGGGTGGCACTGAAGCTTTCTTT.

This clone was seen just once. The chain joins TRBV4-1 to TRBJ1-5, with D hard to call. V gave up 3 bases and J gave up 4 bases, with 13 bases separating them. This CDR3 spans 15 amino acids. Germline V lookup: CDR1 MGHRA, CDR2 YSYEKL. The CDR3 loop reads CASSQDMRENQPQHF. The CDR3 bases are TGCGCCAGCAGCCAGGATATGCGGGAAAATCAGCCCCAGCATTTT.

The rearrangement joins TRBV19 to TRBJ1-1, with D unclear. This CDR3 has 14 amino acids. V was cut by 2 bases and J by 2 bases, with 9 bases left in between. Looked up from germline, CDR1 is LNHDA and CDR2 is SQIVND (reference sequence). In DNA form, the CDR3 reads TGTGCCAGTAGTATAAGGAGGGTAAACACTGAAGCTTTCTTT. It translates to CASSIRRVNTEAFF.

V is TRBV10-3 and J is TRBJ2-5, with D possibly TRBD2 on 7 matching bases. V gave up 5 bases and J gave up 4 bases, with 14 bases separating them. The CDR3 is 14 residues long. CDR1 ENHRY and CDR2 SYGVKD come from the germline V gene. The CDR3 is CAISRGGVAETQYF. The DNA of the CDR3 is TGTGCCATCAGTAGGGGGGGGGTAGCAGAGACCCAGTACTTC.

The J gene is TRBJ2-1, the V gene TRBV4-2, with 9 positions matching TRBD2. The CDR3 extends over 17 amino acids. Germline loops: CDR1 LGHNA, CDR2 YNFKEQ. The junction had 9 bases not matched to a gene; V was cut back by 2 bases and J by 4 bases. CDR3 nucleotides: TGTGCCAGCAGCCAACCGAAGGGGACTAGCAGTTACAATGAGCAGTTCTTC. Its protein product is CASSQPKGTSSYNEQFF.

The CDR3 DNA reads TGTGCCAGCAGTCCCGAGAGCTCCTACAATGAGCAGTTCTTC. As protein: CASSPESSYNEQFF. The chain has TRBV27 and TRBJ2-1; D is unresolved. CDR3 size: 14 residues. Between the trimmed V and J ends, which lost 5 bases and 0 bases, there was a span of 8 bases. Germline V gene sequence: CDR1 MNHEY, CDR2 SMNVEV (reference sequence).

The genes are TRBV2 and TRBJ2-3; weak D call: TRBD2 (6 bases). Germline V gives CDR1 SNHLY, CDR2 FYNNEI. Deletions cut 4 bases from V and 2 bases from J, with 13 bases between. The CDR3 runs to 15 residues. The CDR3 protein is CASSGDSGLTDTQYF. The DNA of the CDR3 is TGTGCCAGCAGTGGAGATAGCGGACTCACAGATACGCAGTATTTT.

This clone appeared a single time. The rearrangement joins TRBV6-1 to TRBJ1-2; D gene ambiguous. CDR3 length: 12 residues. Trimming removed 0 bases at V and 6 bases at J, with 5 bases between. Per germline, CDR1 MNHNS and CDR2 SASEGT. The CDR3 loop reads CASSEAADGYTF. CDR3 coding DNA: TGTGCCAGCAGTGAAGCTGCAGATGGCTACACCTTC.

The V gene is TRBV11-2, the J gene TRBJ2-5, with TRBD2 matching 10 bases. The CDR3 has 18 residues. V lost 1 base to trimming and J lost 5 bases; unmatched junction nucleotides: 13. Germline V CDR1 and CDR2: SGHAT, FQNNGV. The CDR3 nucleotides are TGTGCCAGCAGCTTAGTTCATGGACTAGCGGTGGGGCGGGAGACCCAGTACTTC. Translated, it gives CASSLVHGLAVGRETQYF.